This entry is about one T cell receptor beta chain. This sample was included in a study of blood T cell repertoires in COVID-19. Study-level background: Material from acute and convalescent COVID-19 was sourced from the United States, Italy and Spain. T cells, B-cell-depleted T cells, or PBMCs provided the cDNA or gDNA that served as material.

Assay used: immunoSEQ multiplex PCR; TCRdb lists only in-frame clones, some missing. Of some 48,000 clones in the sample, around 90% were seen once. Per the germline V gene, CDR1 is SGHRS and CDR2 is YFSETQ. CDR3 length: 16 amino acids. V lost 2 bases and J lost 5, with 20 bases in between. This sequence joins TRBV5-1 and TRBJ2-7, with D possibly matching TRBD1 (6 bases). The sequence came from an elderly woman in a cohort sampled during active or convalescent COVID-19. Source material: peripheral blood. CDR3 DNA: TGCGCCAGCAGCTTACGACCGGGACAAAAAGACCACGAGCAGTACTTC. Its translation: CASSLRPGQKDHEQYF. Complete variable domain (other parts from reference TRBV5-1 and TRBJ2-7): KAGVTQTPRYLIKTRGQQVTLSCSPISGHRSVSWYQQTPGQGLQFLFEYFSETQRNKGNFPGRFSGRQFSNSRSEMNVSTLELGDSALYLCASSLRPGQKDHEQYFGPGTRLTVT.